The clone carrying this TCR beta chain was counted ten times or more. Its antigen is as yet unknown. This record comes from a study of T cells in Graves' hyperthyroidism and ophthalmopathy. Blood was obtained at the first hyperthyroidism diagnosis, which preceded any ophthalmopathy symptoms. The PBMCs were taken from under 12 ml of fresh peripheral blood. V lost 4 bases, J lost 6 bases, and 6 bases stayed unmatched. The germline V gene encodes CDR1 SGHTA and CDR2 FQGNSA. This CDR3 has 14 residues. It was RNA transcripts that yielded the amplified TCR beta CDR3 regions. First-round RT-PCR with HTBI primers amplified the TCR CDR3 region. Each CDR3 protein gets one entry after TCRdb re-called the multiplex PCR reads with MiXCR. The sample consists of about 350,000 distinct CDR3 sequences, about 18% of them appearing once. Findings and caveats of the study: Median prediction lead before ophthalmopathy onset was 5 to 7 months with the model. Blood held most thyroid clonotypes expanded above 0.001 frequency.

This receptor was obtained from a woman aged 25 to 39 with Graves' hyperthyroidism that later progressed to Graves' ophthalmopathy. Sequencing input: blood. The gene calls are TRBV7-2 and TRBJ1-1; 9 nucleotides align to TRBD1. Here the CDR3 reads CASSYPWDRAEAFF. DNA for the CDR3: TGTGCCAGCAGCTACCCCTGGGACAGGGCTGAAGCTTTCTTT.